These T cell receptor beta chains were read from a single sample in a study of cytomegalovirus exposure and HLA in healthy donors. Profiled with immunoSEQ multiplex PCR; TCRdb holds only in-frame clones, not every one. The profile shows about 150,000 clones, around nine tenths of them singletons. Material for sequencing was PBMCs. Source of these receptors: a woman between 18 and 29 years old in good health and CMV-seronegative. Both conserved end residues are part of each CDR3. Each record gives: V gene, D gene, clone size, J gene, CDR3 DNA, CDR3 protein. D genes are given only for firm matches. The size of a clone is reported for some rows only, either as once, few or many, or as a class for expanded clones.

TRBV29-1	NA	NA	TRBJ2-1	TGCAGCGTTCAGGACACTCGAGAGCAGTTCTTC	CSVQDTREQFF
TRBV28	NA	NA	TRBJ1-3	TGTGCCAGCAGACCCACGAATTGGGACTTTCTATCTGGAAACACCATATATTTT	CASRPTNWDFLSGNTIYF
TRBV9	NA	NA	TRBJ2-1	TGTGCCAGCAGCGCGGCCTTGGGCGGGCTTAACAATGAGCAGTTCTTC	CASSAALGGLNNEQFF
TRBV19	TRBD2	few	TRBJ2-1	TGTGCCAGTAGAGACATAGCGGGGGCTTTAGGGAATGAGCAGTTCTTC	CASRDIAGALGNEQFF
TRBV6-1	TRBD2	few	TRBJ2-1	TGTGCCAGCAGCAGACTAGCGGAGCTCAATGAGCAGTTCTTC	CASSRLAELNEQFF
TRBV5-1	TRBD2	NA	TRBJ2-7	TGCGCCAGCAGCCTCCGGGGGCGGGGGGTCGACGAGCAGTACTTC	CASSLRGRGVDEQYF
TRBV7-9	TRBD2	NA	TRBJ2-1	TGTGCCAGCAGCTTTAGCGGGATGATTTACAATGAGCAGTTCTTC	CASSFSGMIYNEQFF
TRBV6-5	NA	NA	TRBJ2-1	TGTGCCAGCAGTTCACCGGGACACGACAATGAGCAGTTCTTC	CASSSPGHDNEQFF
TRBV7-9	TRBD1	NA	TRBJ2-7	TGTTCCAGCAGCTTAGGGGACAGGGGGTTTGGGTACTACGAGCAGTACTTC	CSSSLGDRGFGYYEQYF
TRBV25-1	TRBD2	NA	TRBJ2-1	TGTGCCAGCAGTGAATACGGGACTAGCAGCTACAATGAGCAGTTCTTC	CASSEYGTSSYNEQFF
TRBV11-2	NA	NA	TRBJ1-2	TGTGCCAGCAGCTTAGGTGGAGGCTACTATGGCTACACCTTC	CASSLGGGYYGYTF
TRBV28	TRBD2	once	TRBJ2-7	TGTGCCAGCAGTCTAGCGGGAGGGCTCCCCTACGAGCAGTACTTC	CASSLAGGLPYEQYF
TRBV2	NA	once	TRBJ2-7	TGTGCCAGCAGTGATAGGGGAAGGGGCTACGAGCAGTACTTC	CASSDRGRGYEQYF